This entry lists 27 T cell receptor beta chains sequenced from one sample in a study of T-cell reconstitution after alpha-beta-depleted transplantation in children. Library preparation (for TCRbeta) was performed with unique molecular identifiers. TCRdb passed the PCR reads through MiXCR, listing each CDR3 protein once. Seen here are approximately 400,000 distinct CDR3 sequences, 16% observed once, and the top ten hold 25% to 30%. The specimen was PBMCs, mostly from graft donor cells, collected 360 days after TCRalphabeta/CD19-depleted stem cell transplant. All receptors come from a boy younger than two who had a stem cell transplant for Wiskott-Aldrich syndrome, so the T cells may come from the graft donor.

The chain couples TRBV7-2 to TRBJ2-7; D call uncertain. Looked up from germline, CDR1 is SGHTA and CDR2 is FQGNSA. Trimming stripped 2 bases from V and 1 base from J, with 3 bases between. The CDR3 is 12 residues long. The CDR3 coding sequence is TGTGCCAGCAGCTTAAAGTCCTACGAGCAGTACTTC. Translation gives CASSLKSYEQYF.

The chain joins TRBV7-8 to TRBJ2-7; possibly TRBD1 for D (5 bases). With 5 bases removed from V and 3 bases from J, the gap between germline ends came to 14 bases. This CDR3 has 14 residues. The germline gives CDR1 SGHVS, CDR2 FQNEAQ. As DNA, the CDR3 is TGTGCCAGCAGCCTAGAAAGACAGATCTACGAGCAGTACTTC. Protein product: CASSLERQIYEQYF.

This clonotype was recorded at least ten times. The V and J genes are TRBV12-3 or TRBV12-4 and TRBJ2-7, with D possibly TRBD2 on 6 matching bases. The V gene lost 4 bases and the J gene lost 0 bases, with 10 bases spanning the gap. The CDR3 has 14 residues. CDR3 DNA sequence: TGTGCCAGCAGTTCGGGACTCAGCTCCTACGAGCAGTACTTC. The encoded protein is CASSSGLSSYEQYF.

The chain's CDR3 is CASSGRTSGSYEQYF. CDR3 sequence (DNA): TGTGCCAGCAGCGGGAGGACTAGCGGCTCCTACGAGCAGTACTTC. The chain has TRBV5-4 and TRBJ2-7; 10 nucleotides agree with TRBD2. Trimming at V came to 4 bases and at J to 0 bases, leaving 4 bases not matched to a gene. In germline, CDR1 is SGHNT, CDR2 YYREEE (reference sequence). The CDR3 runs 15 residues.

There are a few counts of this clonotype. The chain has TRBV5-1 and TRBJ2-1; TRBD1 matches at 7 bases. V dropped 2 bases and J dropped 6; count of bases not matched to a gene: 8. This CDR3 spans 15 amino acids. Germline V gene sequence: CDR1 SGHRS, CDR2 YFSETQ. The CDR3 coding sequence is TGCGCCAGCAGCTTCGACAGGGTAGATAGCAATGAGCAGTTCTTC. Its protein product is CASSFDRVDSNEQFF.

CDR3 in DNA: TGTGCCAGCACCCCCTCGGGGGTTGGGAATGAGCAGTTCTTC. Its protein is CASTPSGVGNEQFF. J is TRBJ2-1 and V is TRBV12-3 or TRBV12-4; perhaps TRBD2 as D (6 bases). The CDR3 contains 14 residues. Trimming took off 7 bases at V and 7 bases at J, with 17 bases between the two ends.

The chain is built from TRBV10-3 and TRBJ2-7; D is possibly TRBD1 (6 bases). Deletions cut 5 bases from V and 0 bases from J, with 11 bases between. This CDR3 is built from 14 residues. Germline values: CDR1 ENHRY, CDR2 SYGVKD. CDR3 sequence: CAISTGITSYEQYF. The CDR3 DNA reads as TGTGCCATCAGTACAGGGATAACCTCCTACGAGCAGTACTTC.

This clonotype has a handful of counts. The chain carries TRBV29-1 and TRBJ1-6; D not resolved. The CDR3 loop spans 11 amino acids. V dropped 0 bases and J dropped 15 bases, with 9 bases sitting between them. The V gene's germline CDR1 is SQVTM and CDR2 ANQGSEA. In nucleotides, the CDR3 is TGCAGCGTTGAAGAAGGGAATCTCCTCCACTTT. Protein: CSVEEGNLLHF.

Only a few counts were recorded for this clonotype. The chain has TRBV5-1 and TRBJ2-2; TRBD1 matches at 8 bases. This CDR3 spans 17 amino acids. V lost 0 bases and J lost 1; bases outside the gene matches: 5. Germline lookup yields CDR1 SGHRS and CDR2 YFSETQ. Here the CDR3 reads CASSLAPGTGNTGELFF. The CDR3 DNA reads TGCGCCAGCAGCTTGGCGCCCGGGACAGGGAACACCGGGGAGCTGTTTTTT. Combining the CDR3 with reference TRBV5-1 and TRBJ2-2 gives the whole variable domain KAGVTQTPRYLIKTRGQQVTLSCSPISGHRSVSWYQQTPGQGLQFLFEYFSETQRNKGNFPGRFSGRQFSNSRSEMNVSTLELGDSALYLCASSLAPGTGNTGELFFGEGSRLTVL.

The chain is built from TRBV12-3 or TRBV12-4 and TRBJ2-3; possibly TRBD2 for D (6 bases). The CDR3 is 14 residues long. V was cut by 5 bases and J by 3 bases, with 12 bases left in between. CDR3 region: CASSLGAGTDTQYF. CDR3 DNA sequence: TGTGCCAGCAGTCTTGGGGCGGGAACAGATACGCAGTATTTT.

In this sample, this clonotype turned up a few times. V gene TRBV5-1 combines with J gene TRBJ2-7; D remains unclear. V lost 1 base and J lost 3, with 11 bases in between. This CDR3 region has 14 residues. CDR1 is SGHRS, CDR2 YFSETQ, per germline. The CDR3 protein is CASSLFYPNYEQYF. CDR3 nucleotide sequence: TGCGCCAGCAGCTTGTTTTACCCCAACTACGAGCAGTACTTC. Looking up the rest from reference TRBV5-1 and TRBJ2-7 gives the full variable domain: KAGVTQTPRYLIKTRGQQVTLSCSPISGHRSVSWYQQTPGQGLQFLFEYFSETQRNKGNFPGRFSGRQFSNSRSEMNVSTLELGDSALYLCASSLFYPNYEQYFGPGTRLTVT.

The V and J genes are TRBV7-7 and TRBJ2-5; TRBD2 matches 13 bases. The CDR3 contains 16 residues. Germline-derived CDR1 and CDR2 are SSHAT and FNYEAQ (reference sequence). V shed 3 bases and J 2 bases; nucleotides not matched to a gene: 3. This chain's CDR3 is CASSLGLAGSQETQYF. CDR3 nucleotides: TGTGCCAGCAGCTTGGGACTAGCGGGGTCTCAAGAGACCCAGTACTTC.

The J gene is TRBJ2-7, the V gene TRBV20-1; D is ambiguous. V dropped 1 base and J dropped 2 bases, with 12 bases sitting between them. Germline-derived CDR1 and CDR2 are DFQATT and SNEGSKA (reference sequence). The CDR3 extends over 14 amino acids. CDR3 DNA sequence: TGCAGTGCTAGAGTCCCCAGCGCGACCTACGAGCAGTACTTC. Translation: CSARVPSATYEQYF.

This clonotype was found many times. The chain couples TRBV5-5 to TRBJ1-1; no clear D gene. Germline V gene lookup returns CDR1 SGHKS and CDR2 YYEKEE (reference sequence). The CDR3 loop spans 12 amino acids. Trimming left V 0 bases short and J 0 bases short, with 0 bases between. This CDR3 reads CASSLVNTEAFF. CDR3 DNA: TGTGCCAGCAGCTTGGTGAACACTGAAGCTTTCTTT.

This clonotype was counted between two and nine times. The chain couples TRBV29-1 to TRBJ2-6; maybe TRBD1 (7 bases). This CDR3 is 15 amino acids long. With 5 bases removed from V and 5 bases from J, the gap between germline ends came to 16 bases. CDR1 and CDR2 from the germline V gene are SQVTM and ANQGSEA. DNA of the CDR3: TGCAGCGTTATCGGAGGGGGCGGCTGGGCCAACGTCCTGACTTTC. Translated, it gives CSVIGGGGWANVLTF.

This clonotype appeared many times. The chain couples TRBV12-3 or TRBV12-4 to TRBJ2-7; tentatively, D is TRBD1 or TRBD2 (5 bases each). The CDR3 length is 14 residues. V was pared by 6 bases and J by 1 base, with 13 bases between. CDR3 protein: CASSTSGHSYEQYF. The CDR3 coding sequence is TGTGCCAGCAGCACCTCGGGGCATTCCTACGAGCAGTACTTC.

In its sample, this clonotype was seen many times. The chain combines TRBV20-1 with TRBJ2-1; a possible D gene is TRBD1 (6 bases). The V end lost 3 bases, the J end lost 3 bases, and 12 bases lay between the germline ends. Germline V lookup: CDR1 DFQATT, CDR2 SNEGSKA (reference sequence). The CDR3 is 14 residues long. The DNA for the CDR3 is TGCAGTGCTAGTTCAAGGGGGAACTACAATGAGCAGTTCTTC. It encodes CSASSRGNYNEQFF.

This clonotype was seen repeatedly, ten times or more. This chain joins TRBV5-1 and TRBJ2-5, with a tentative D call TRBD1 (6 bases). The V gene's germline CDR1 is SGHRS and CDR2 YFSETQ. This CDR3 comprises 14 residues. V dropped 3 bases and J dropped 5 bases, with 14 bases sitting between them. The CDR3 here is CASSSSHREETQYF. Written as DNA, the CDR3 is TGCGCCAGCAGCTCCTCGCACAGGGAGGAGACCCAGTACTTC.

This chain joins TRBV20-1 and TRBJ2-7, with 11 bases matching TRBD2. Germline assignment: CDR1 DFQATT and CDR2 SNEGSKA (reference sequence). The CDR3 is made up of 14 amino acids. The V gene end was trimmed by 0 bases and the J gene end by 5 bases; junction bases not matched to a gene: 3. The CDR3 loop is CSARELAGDDEQYF. For the CDR3, the DNA is TGCAGTGCTAGAGAACTAGCGGGGGATGACGAGCAGTACTTC.

The V call is TRBV29-1, the J call TRBJ2-6; the match to TRBD1 covers 9 bases. The germline CDR1 and CDR2 sequences are SQVTM and ANQGSEA. CDR3 length: 17 amino acids. Trimming at V came to 6 bases and at J to 0 bases, leaving 9 bases not matched to a gene. CDR3 loop: CSVAMGQGSSGANVLTF. Written as DNA, the CDR3 is TGCAGCGTAGCTATGGGACAGGGAAGCTCTGGGGCCAACGTCCTGACTTTC.

This clonotype was found a few times. The rearrangement joins TRBV24-1 to TRBJ2-7, with D possibly matching TRBD1 (6 bases). This CDR3 has 13 residues. Per the germline V gene, CDR1 is KGHDR and CDR2 is SFDVKD. Trimming removed 3 bases at V and 4 bases at J, with 9 bases between. The CDR3 DNA follows: TGTGCCACCAGTGATCCCGGACAGTACGAGCAGTACTTC. This codes for CATSDPGQYEQYF.

The chain recombines TRBV3-1 with TRBJ2-7, with 10 bases lining up with TRBD2. Looked up from germline, CDR1 is LGHDT and CDR2 is YNNKEL (reference sequence). J was trimmed by 2 bases and V by 6 bases; bases with no gene match: 7. CDR3 length: 15 residues. CDR3 in DNA: TGTGCCAGCAGTTATAGCGGGGGGCCCCCCTACGAGCAGTACTTC. Amino acid sequence: CASSYSGGPPYEQYF.

The chain employs TRBV6-5 and TRBJ1-1; D might be TRBD1 (5 bases). Trimming took off 1 base at V and 0 bases at J, with 6 bases between the two ends. Germline V gene data show CDR1 as MNHEY and CDR2 as SVGAGI. The length of the CDR3 is 14 residues. CDR3 nucleotide sequence: TGTGCCAGCAGTTACTTAGGGGTGAACACTGAAGCTTTCTTT. The encoded protein is CASSYLGVNTEAFF.

This rearrangement joins TRBV6-1 to TRBJ2-1; maybe TRBD2 (6 bases). V dropped 6 bases and J dropped 3 bases, with 18 bases sitting between them. Germline V gives CDR1 MNHNS, CDR2 SASEGT. The CDR3 is 16 residues long. The CDR3 loop reads CASSQRIVGGYNEQFF. CDR3 DNA sequence: TGTGCCAGCAGCCAAAGGATAGTGGGAGGCTACAATGAGCAGTTCTTC.

This chain links TRBV6-2 or TRBV6-3 with TRBJ2-1, with 7 bases fitting TRBD2. The CDR3 sequence is 17 residues long. V shed 7 bases, J shed 0 bases, and the junction held 12 bases outside the gene matches. Germline CDR1 is MNHEY and CDR2 is SVGEGT. For the CDR3, the DNA is TGTGCCAGCACCGTTGCGGGAGTGAGGGCCTCCTACAATGAGCAGTTCTTC. It yields the protein CASTVAGVRASYNEQFF.

The sample holds a few counts of this clonotype. The chain is built from TRBV6-1 and TRBJ1-2; tentative D call: TRBD1 (5 bases). This CDR3 is built from 14 residues. Germline V gene lookup returns CDR1 MNHNS and CDR2 SASEGT. V was clipped by 6 bases and J by 8 bases, with 19 bases between them. CDR3 sequence (DNA): TGTGCCAGCAGACCTCGCGCAGGGTTAAAGGGCTACACCTTC. This sequence encodes CASRPRAGLKGYTF.

The chain combines TRBV3-1 with TRBJ2-3; 7 bases align to TRBD2. With 1 base clipped from V and 2 bases from J, the junction kept 6 bases outside the gene matches. CDR3 size: 16 residues. Germline V lookup: CDR1 LGHDT, CDR2 YNNKEL (reference sequence). The CDR3 DNA follows: TGTGCCAGCAGCCAAGTTCGACTAGCCGCCACAGATACGCAGTATTTT. This sequence encodes CASSQVRLAATDTQYF.